The 7 T cell receptor beta chains listed next were all sequenced from one sample in a study of Ad26.COV2.S vaccination and SARS-CoV-2 variants. Indicated treatment: roughly 20 received Ad26.COV2.S at low or high dose, single or two shots; about 5 received placebo; per-sample allocation not given. Collection of samples fell on day 63 after the first vaccine or placebo injection. Repertoires were generated with immunoSEQ multiplex PCR, while TCRdb's copy carries only in-frame clones and drops some. The table lists roughly 270,000 clones, around 87% of them singletons. Source: peripheral blood, taken in a trial of Ad26.COV2.S vaccine versus placebo. The receptors derive from a person between 18 and 59 years old who received the Ad26.COV2.S COVID-19 vaccine or a placebo.

The gene calls are TRBV7-8 and TRBJ1-2; D gene ambiguous. Germline CDR1 and CDR2: SGHVS and FQNEAQ. Trimming left V 4 bases short and J 8 bases short, with 8 bases between. This CDR3 has 11 residues. The CDR3 reads CASSYPGGYTF. DNA of the CDR3: TGTGCCAGCAGCTACCCGGGGGGCTACACCTTC.

This chain uses TRBV2 with TRBJ2-5; D is unresolved. Trimming removed 6 bases from V and 5 bases from J, with 10 bases in between. The CDR3 runs 12 residues. CDR1 is SNHLY and CDR2 is FYNNEI in the germline V gene. CDR3 loop: CASSSGWETQYF. CDR3 bases: TGTGCCAGCAGCTCCGGGTGGGAGACCCAGTACTTC.

This clone was observed a few times. This rearrangement joins TRBV19 to TRBJ1-2, with TRBD1 identical over 7 bases. The CDR3 has 15 amino acids. The germline V gene encodes CDR1 LNHDA and CDR2 SQIVND (reference sequence). The junction had 6 bases not matched to a gene; V was cut back by 5 bases and J by 0 bases. The CDR3 DNA is TGTGCCAGTAGTCCTCGCCAGGGGGCTAACTATGGCTACACCTTC. Encoded protein: CASSPRQGANYGYTF.

This clone was recorded a few times. The chain carries TRBV7-9 and TRBJ1-2; D may be TRBD1 (5 bases). This CDR3 contains 14 residues. V shed 4 bases and J shed 0 bases, with 9 bases lying between them. Per the germline V gene, CDR1 is SEHNR and CDR2 is FQNEAQ (reference sequence). CDR3 protein: CASSSQVANYGYTF. The CDR3 nucleotides read TGTGCCAGCAGCTCACAGGTAGCTAACTATGGCTACACCTTC.

V gene TRBV5-1 combines with J gene TRBJ1-2; 7 bases agree with TRBD1. Germline loops: CDR1 SGHRS, CDR2 YFSETQ. CDR3 length: 15 amino acids. Germline trimming cut 4 bases from V and 4 bases from J; bases unmatched to any gene: 10. The CDR3 here is CASSQTGRLGYGYTF. The CDR3 DNA reads TGCGCCAGCAGCCAGACAGGGAGGCTAGGCTATGGCTACACCTTC.

The rearrangement uses TRBV6-5 and TRBJ1-6; D unresolved. V dropped 9 bases and J dropped 5 bases, with 14 bases sitting between them. The CDR3 sequence is 14 residues long. The germline CDR1 and CDR2 sequences are MNHEY and SVGAGI. Written as DNA, the CDR3 is TGTGCCAGTTCTGGGGAAATTCATAATTCACCCCTCCACTTT. Translating it yields CASSGEIHNSPLHF.

This chain connects TRBV4-1 to TRBJ2-7, with D tentatively TRBD2 (5 bases). Germline values: CDR1 MGHRA, CDR2 YSYEKL. The CDR3 has 13 amino acids. Trimming removed 1 base from V and 4 bases from J, with 8 bases in between. The CDR3 reads CASSQVLAYEQYF. CDR3 DNA: TGCGCCAGCAGCCAAGTCCTAGCTTACGAGCAGTACTTC.